This record concerns one T cell receptor beta chain sequence. This sample was included in a study of blood T cell repertoires in COVID-19. In the study overall: Both acute and convalescent COVID-19 samples were obtained from the United States, Italy and Spain. Sources were T cells, B-cell-depleted T cells, or PBMCs; the material itself was cDNA or gDNA.

This CDR3 contains 14 residues. The germline V gene has CDR1 MGHDK and CDR2 SYGVNS. V dropped 6 bases and J dropped 5; count of bases not matched to a gene: 4. Original analysis: It was from reference gene primer amplification that nucleated cell counts were estimated. TCRdb's copy holds only in-frame clones and misses some; the assay was immunoSEQ multiplex PCR. The DNA gave D and trimming, while V, J and clone size come from that table. The data show some 130,000 clones, roughly 72% seen once. This chain connects TRBV25-1 to TRBJ2-2; 9 bases line up with TRBD1. The source is a human donor in a cohort sampled during active COVID-19. Material: peripheral blood. CDR3 sequence: CASSLQGATGELFF. CDR3 nucleotides: TGTGCCAGCAGCCTACAGGGGGCGACCGGGGAGCTGTTTTTT.